Below, 18 T cell receptor beta chains from the same sample are listed, as sequenced in a study of beta chain features in type 1 diabetes. Points from the study as a whole: Moderately but significantly shorter TCRB CDR3s were found in Type 1 diabetes patients in all four CD4+ subsets.

Since all of the isolated RNA was reverse transcribed, expressed TCRB transcripts were what got sequenced. Repertoires were generated with immunoSEQ multiplex PCR, while TCRdb's copy carries only in-frame clones and drops some. The sample consists of approximately 50,000 clones, about 60% of them appearing once. No antigen is known for these receptors. What was sequenced was stem cell memory CD4+ T cells from blood. The source is a woman aged 25-40 years with type 1 diabetes.

The V call is TRBV4-2, the J call TRBJ1-3, with 9 bases lining up with TRBD1. There are 17 residues in the CDR3. Germline V gives CDR1 LGHNA, CDR2 YNFKEQ. The V and J ends lost 2 bases and 4 bases, in that order; junction bases with no gene match: 9. CDR3 amino acids: CASSQRATGTGGNTIYF. CDR3 nucleotide sequence: TGTGCCAGCAGCCAACGGGCGACCGGGACAGGGGGAAACACCATATATTTT.

The chain couples TRBV5-1 to TRBJ2-7, with D unresolved. CDR1 SGHRS and CDR2 YFSETQ come from the germline V gene. CDR3 length equals 11 residues. V was clipped by 4 bases and J by 4 bases, with 6 bases between them. CDR3 residues: CASSHSYEQYF. For the CDR3, the DNA is TGCGCCAGCAGCCACAGTTACGAGCAGTACTTC.

The chain is built from TRBV7-6 and TRBJ2-1; 10 positions match TRBD2. Germline loops: CDR1 SGHVS, CDR2 FNYEAQ. This CDR3 has 18 amino acids. The V and J ends lost 2 bases and 3 bases, in that order; junction bases with no gene match: 10. The CDR3 loop is CASSLRAVGLAIYNEQFF. DNA for the CDR3: TGTGCCAGCAGCTTAAGGGCGGTGGGACTAGCGATCTACAATGAGCAGTTCTTC.

In its sample, this clone was seen a few times. This chain connects TRBV14 to TRBJ2-3; possibly TRBD1 for D (5 bases). The germline CDR1 and CDR2 sequences are SGHDN and FVKESK. Trimming cost V 3 bases and J 4 bases, with 23 bases left between them. The CDR3 has 18 amino acids. DNA for the CDR3: TGTGCCAGCAGCCACCTCCCCGTTGGGGCCTTTAGCCCAGATACGCAGTATTTT. Translated: CASSHLPVGAFSPDTQYF.

The gene calls are TRBV7-9 and TRBJ2-3; weak D call: TRBD2 (6 bases). Germline V CDR1 and CDR2: SEHNR, FQNEAQ (reference sequence). The V and J ends lost 3 bases and 0 bases respectively, with 10 bases between them. This CDR3 is built from 15 residues. The CDR3 reads CASSLWRDSTDTQYF. The CDR3 nucleotides are TGTGCCAGCAGCTTGTGGCGGGATAGCACAGATACGCAGTATTTT.

The rearrangement uses TRBV7-2 and TRBJ2-3, with a possible D match to TRBD2 (5 bases). The CDR3 totals 13 residues. Trimming shortened V by 1 base and J by 11 bases, and 13 bases separated the two germline ends. Germline V gene data show CDR1 as SGHTA and CDR2 as FQGNSA. This CDR3 is CASSLETRIRQYF. The CDR3 DNA follows: TGTGCCAGCAGCTTAGAAACTAGAATAAGGCAGTATTTT.

This chain joins TRBV18 and TRBJ2-1; TRBD2 matches at 10 bases. CDR1 KGHSH and CDR2 LQKENI come from the germline V gene. Unmatched junction bases numbered 9, after V lost 3 bases and J lost 7 bases. This CDR3 has 16 residues. As DNA, the CDR3 is TGTGCCAGCTCACCTCGGACTAGCGGTGGGGATAATGAGCAGTTCTTC. Amino acid sequence: CASSPRTSGGDNEQFF.

The J gene is TRBJ2-1, the V gene TRBV7-3; tentative D call: TRBD1 (6 bases). The CDR3 runs to 14 residues. V was clipped by 0 bases and J by 5 bases, with 8 bases between them. Germline V gives CDR1 SGHTA, CDR2 FQGTGA. CDR3 in DNA: TGTGCCAGCAGCTTAACGGGGGCCCACAATGAGCAGTTCTTC. It is translated as CASSLTGAHNEQFF.

This chain uses TRBV5-1 with TRBJ1-1; 7 bases map to TRBD1. CDR1 and CDR2 (germline): SGHRS, YFSETQ. This CDR3 region has 13 residues. Trimming removed 4 bases from V and 5 bases from J; junction bases left unmatched: 5. The CDR3 is CASSPGQKTEAFF. The CDR3 DNA sequence: TGCGCCAGCAGCCCGGGACAGAAGACTGAAGCTTTCTTT.

V gene TRBV9 combines with J gene TRBJ2-5; the D gene is possibly TRBD1 (5 bases). The CDR3 is 13 residues long. Per the germline V gene, CDR1 is SGDLS and CDR2 is YYNGEE. Trimming removed 3 bases at V and 2 bases at J, with 8 bases between. The CDR3 region has the DNA TGTGCCAGCAGCGGGACATCTCAAGAGACCCAGTACTTC. Translated, it gives CASSGTSQETQYF.

This clone was counted a few times. The rearrangement joins TRBV7-2 to TRBJ1-5; the D is unclear. The CDR3 contains 14 residues. V was cut by 3 bases and J by 0 bases, with 6 bases left in between. Germline CDR1 reads SGHTA; CDR2 reads FQGNSA. CDR3 bases: TGTGCCAGCAGCTTCAGCGGTAGCAATCAGCCCCAGCATTTT. Residues: CASSFSGSNQPQHF.

DNA of the CDR3: TGTGCCAGCAGCCCAGGACAGGGGGCAATCAACGAGCAGTACTTC. This sequence encodes CASSPGQGAINEQYF. This chain links TRBV4-2 with TRBJ2-7; 11 nucleotides match TRBD1. This CDR3 region has 15 residues. V gave up 4 bases and J gave up 5 bases; unmatched junction bases: 7. Germline CDR1 and CDR2: LGHNA and YNFKEQ.

The sample holds a few counts of this clone. The V call is TRBV28, the J call TRBJ1-1; 7 bases line up with TRBD1. The CDR3 is 14 amino acids. After removal of 0 bases from V and 7 bases from J, the junction contained 5 bases not matched to a gene. From germline, CDR1 is MDHEN and CDR2 SYDVKM. CDR3 sequence: CASSLWTGKNEAFF. The CDR3 DNA reads TGTGCCAGCAGTTTATGGACAGGGAAAAATGAAGCTTTCTTT.

The CDR3 DNA reads TGCAGCGGACGACGAGTGGGGAGCCAAGAGACCCAGTACTTC. Protein: CSGRRVGSQETQYF. The chain has TRBV29-1 and TRBJ2-5; a possible D gene is TRBD2 (5 bases). V was cut by 7 bases and J by 1 base, with 16 bases left in between. The CDR3 consists of 14 residues. Per the germline V gene, CDR1 is SQVTM and CDR2 is ANQGSEA. The variable domain in full, with the rest retrieved from reference TRBV29-1 and TRBJ2-5, is SAVISQKPSRDICQRGTSLTIQCQVDSQVTMMFWYRQQPGQSLTLIATANQGSEATYESGFVIDKFPISRPNLTFSTLTVSNMSPEDSSIYLCSGRRVGSQETQYFGPGTRLLVL.

The V call is TRBV5-1, the J call TRBJ1-5, with no clear D. The CDR3 runs 12 residues. CDR1 and CDR2 (germline): SGHRS, YFSETQ. V was pared by 2 bases and J by 10 bases, with 10 bases between. The chain's CDR3 is CASSFPGGPQHF. CDR3 nucleotides: TGCGCCAGCAGCTTTCCCGGAGGCCCCCAGCATTTT. Looking up the rest from reference TRBV5-1 and TRBJ1-5 gives the full variable domain: KAGVTQTPRYLIKTRGQQVTLSCSPISGHRSVSWYQQTPGQGLQFLFEYFSETQRNKGNFPGRFSGRQFSNSRSEMNVSTLELGDSALYLCASSFPGGPQHFGDGTRLSIL.

This chain joins TRBV7-8 and TRBJ1-1; perhaps TRBD1 as D (5 bases). The germline V and J ends were trimmed by 3 bases and 1 base, with 6 bases remaining between them. The germline gives CDR1 SGHVS, CDR2 FQNEAQ. The CDR3 totals 13 residues. DNA of the CDR3: TGTGCCAGCAGCTTCGGGGGGAACACTGAAGCTTTCTTT. As protein: CASSFGGNTEAFF.

J is TRBJ1-1 and V is TRBV30, with D possibly being TRBD1 (5 bases). The CDR3 loop spans 13 amino acids. Germline V gene data show CDR1 as GTSNPN and CDR2 as SVGIG (reference sequence). The germline V and J ends were trimmed by 0 bases and 5 bases, with 10 bases remaining between them. The CDR3 spells CAWSVQARTEAFF. DNA of the CDR3: TGTGCCTGGAGTGTACAGGCGAGGACTGAAGCTTTCTTT.

The chain uses TRBV29-1 and TRBJ2-1, with TRBD2 matching over 8 bases. Germline V CDR1 and CDR2: SQVTM, ANQGSEA. Trimming removed 1 base from V and 8 bases from J; junction bases left unmatched: 7. The CDR3 extends over 14 amino acids. This CDR3 reads CSVEATRGGDEQFF. CDR3 DNA sequence: TGCAGCGTTGAAGCGACCCGGGGGGGCGATGAGCAGTTCTTC.